This T cell receptor beta chain stems from a study of blood T cells in healthy people across ages. The study, taken as a whole, reports: In the absence of known donor CMV status, changes in expanded clonotypes were possibly confounded.

The CDR3 has 13 residues. CDR1 and CDR2 (germline): SGDLS, YYNGEE. V gave up 6 bases and J gave up 10 bases; unmatched junction bases: 5. To note about this clonotype: What it binds is not known.

A second PCR, run for about 7 to 11 cycles, used a sample-barcoded 5' primer plus a J-beta primer mix. Every single cDNA molecule received a tag from a template-switch adaptor with 12 random nucleotides. TCRdb passed the 5' RACE reads through MiXCR, listing each CDR3 protein once. The sample consists of roughly 800,000 distinct CDR3 sequences, over 45% of them appearing once. Healthy Caucasian individuals from Russia aged about 6 to 95 were enrolled as donors. What was sequenced was blood. The sequence was obtained from a man between 25 and 39 years old in good health. The V call is TRBV9, the J call TRBJ1-6; 9 nucleotides agree with TRBD1. Written as DNA, the CDR3 is TGTGCCAGCACAAGGACAGGGGACTCACCCCTCCACTTT. Translation: CASTRTGDSPLHF.